The clone carrying this T cell receptor (beta chain) was recorded many times. From germline, CDR1 is LNHDA and CDR2 SQIVND (reference sequence). The CDR3 is 16 amino acids. Trimming took 7 bases from V and 4 from J, leaving 22 bases between them. Template material for amplifying TCR beta CDR3 regions consisted of RNA transcripts. With the HTBI primer set, the TCR CDR3 went through a first round of RT-PCR. In TCRdb, the multiplex PCR reads were re-called with MiXCR into one record per CDR3 protein. The table has under 300,000 distinct CDR3 sequences, about 25% seen once. These data come from a study of T cells in Graves' hyperthyroidism and ophthalmopathy. On the study more broadly: Peripheral blood samples were taken at initial diagnosis, prior to any treatment.

The specimen was blood. The TCR was taken from a man in his forties with Graves' hyperthyroidism that later progressed to Graves' ophthalmopathy. The chain carries TRBV19 and TRBJ1-2; possible D gene TRBD1, 6 bases. Here the CDR3 reads CASTGRGQVHFYGYTF. For the CDR3, the DNA is TGTGCCAGTACGGGCCGGGGACAAGTCCACTTCTATGGCTACACCTTC.